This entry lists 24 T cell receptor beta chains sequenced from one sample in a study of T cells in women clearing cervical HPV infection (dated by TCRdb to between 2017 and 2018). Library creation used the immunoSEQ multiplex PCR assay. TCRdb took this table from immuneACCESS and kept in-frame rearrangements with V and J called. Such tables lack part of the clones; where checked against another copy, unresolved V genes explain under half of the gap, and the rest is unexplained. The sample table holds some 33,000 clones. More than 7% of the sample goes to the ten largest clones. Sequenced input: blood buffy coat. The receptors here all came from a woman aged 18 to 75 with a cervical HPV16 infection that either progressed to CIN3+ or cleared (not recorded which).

CDR3 residues: CASSSGQGGSGELFF. Partial CDR3 DNA: TGTGCCAGTAGCTCGGGACAGGGTGGGTCCGGGGAG. The rearrangement uses TRBV19 and TRBJ2-2, with 9 bases fitting TRBD1. The read halts 3 residues ahead of the CDR3 end, with the missing end drawn from the germline J gene. The CDR3 is 15 amino acids. Losses at the gene ends were 6 bases for V and 6 bases for J; bases not matched to a gene: 8. Per the germline V gene, CDR1 is LNHDA and CDR2 is SQIVND (reference sequence).

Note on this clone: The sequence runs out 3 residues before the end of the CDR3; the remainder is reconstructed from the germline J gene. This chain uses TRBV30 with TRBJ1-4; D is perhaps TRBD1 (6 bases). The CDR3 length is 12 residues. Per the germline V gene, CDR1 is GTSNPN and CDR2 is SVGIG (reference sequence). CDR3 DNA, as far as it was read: TGTGCCTGGAGTACAGGGTTGGAACCA. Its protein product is CAWSTGLEP. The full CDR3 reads CAWSTGLEPLFF.

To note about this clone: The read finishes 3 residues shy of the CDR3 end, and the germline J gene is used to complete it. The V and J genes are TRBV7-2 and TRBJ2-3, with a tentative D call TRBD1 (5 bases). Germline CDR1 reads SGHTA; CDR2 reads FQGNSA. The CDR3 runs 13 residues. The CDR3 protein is CASSLRGQETQYF. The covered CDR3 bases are TGTGCCAGCAGCTTACGTGGACAAGAGACG.

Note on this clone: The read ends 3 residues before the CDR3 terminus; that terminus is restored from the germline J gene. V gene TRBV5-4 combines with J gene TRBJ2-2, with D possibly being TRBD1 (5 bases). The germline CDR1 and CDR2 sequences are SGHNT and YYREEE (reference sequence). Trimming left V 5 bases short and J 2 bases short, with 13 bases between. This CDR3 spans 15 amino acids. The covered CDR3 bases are TGTGCCAGCAGTTCGGGCAGGGCCAACACCGGGGAG. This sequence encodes CASSSGRANTGE. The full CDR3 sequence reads CASSSGRANTGELFF. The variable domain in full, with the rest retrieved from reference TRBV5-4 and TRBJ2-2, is ETGVTQSPTHLIKTRGQQVTLRCSSQSGHNTVSWYQQALGQGPQFIFQYYREEENGRGNFPPRFSGLQFPNYSSELNVNALELDDSALYLCASSSGRANTGELFFGEGSRLTVL.

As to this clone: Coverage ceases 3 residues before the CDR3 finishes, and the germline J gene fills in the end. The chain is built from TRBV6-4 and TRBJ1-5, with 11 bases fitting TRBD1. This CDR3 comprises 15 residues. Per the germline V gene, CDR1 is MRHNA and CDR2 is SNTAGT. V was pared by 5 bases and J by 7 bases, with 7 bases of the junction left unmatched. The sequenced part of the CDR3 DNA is TGTGCCAGCAGTCCAACTGGGACAGGGGGACAGCCC. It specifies CASSPTGTGGQP. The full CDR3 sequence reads CASSPTGTGGQPQHF.

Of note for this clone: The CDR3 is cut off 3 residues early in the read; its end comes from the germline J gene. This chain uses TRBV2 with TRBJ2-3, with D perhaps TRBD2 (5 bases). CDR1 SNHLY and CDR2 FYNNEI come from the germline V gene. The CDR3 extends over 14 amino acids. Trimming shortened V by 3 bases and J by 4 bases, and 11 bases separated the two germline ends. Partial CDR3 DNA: TGTGCCAGCAGTGATTTGGCGGGTCCAGATACG. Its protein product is CASSDLAGPDT. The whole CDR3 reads CASSDLAGPDTQYF.

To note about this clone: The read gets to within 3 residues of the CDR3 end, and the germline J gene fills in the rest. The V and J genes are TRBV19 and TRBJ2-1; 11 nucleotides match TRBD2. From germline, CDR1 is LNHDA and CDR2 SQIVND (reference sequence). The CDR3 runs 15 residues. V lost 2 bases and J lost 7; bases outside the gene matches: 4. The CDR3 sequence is CASSILAGGLNEQFF. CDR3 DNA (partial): TGTGCCAGTAGTATACTAGCGGGAGGTTTGAATGAG.

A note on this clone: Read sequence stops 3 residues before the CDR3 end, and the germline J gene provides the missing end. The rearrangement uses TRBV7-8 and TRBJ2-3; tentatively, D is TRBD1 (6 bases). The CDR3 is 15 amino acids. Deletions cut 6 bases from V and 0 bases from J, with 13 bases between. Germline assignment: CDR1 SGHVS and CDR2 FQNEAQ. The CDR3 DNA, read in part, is TGTGCCAGCAGTGGGGACATACCTAGCACAGATACG. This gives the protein CASSGDIPSTDT. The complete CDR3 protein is CASSGDIPSTDTQYF. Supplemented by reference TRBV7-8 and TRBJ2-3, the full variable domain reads GAGVSQSPRYKVAKRGQDVALRCDPISGHVSLFWYQQALGQGPEFLTYFQNEAQLDKSGLPSDRFFAERPEGSVSTLKIQRTQQEDSAVYLCASSGDIPSTDTQYFGPGTRLTVL.

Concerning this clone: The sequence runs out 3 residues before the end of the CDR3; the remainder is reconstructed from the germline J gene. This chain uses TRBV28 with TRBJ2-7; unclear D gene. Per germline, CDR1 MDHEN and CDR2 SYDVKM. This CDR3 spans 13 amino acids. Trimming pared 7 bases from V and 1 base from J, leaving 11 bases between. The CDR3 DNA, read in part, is TGTGCCAGCATACATACAGATTCCTACGAG. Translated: CASIHTDSYE. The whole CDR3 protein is CASIHTDSYEQYF.

The CDR3: CASSFQGVGTEAFF. The DNA read from the CDR3 is TGTGCCAGCAGTTTCCAGGGCGTTGGCACTGAA. This sequence joins TRBV12-3 or TRBV12-4 and TRBJ1-1; weak D call: TRBD1 (5 bases). The CDR3 end lies 3 residues beyond the end of the read and is filled in from the germline J gene. V lost 3 bases and J lost 4, with 12 bases in between. CDR3 length: 14 amino acids.

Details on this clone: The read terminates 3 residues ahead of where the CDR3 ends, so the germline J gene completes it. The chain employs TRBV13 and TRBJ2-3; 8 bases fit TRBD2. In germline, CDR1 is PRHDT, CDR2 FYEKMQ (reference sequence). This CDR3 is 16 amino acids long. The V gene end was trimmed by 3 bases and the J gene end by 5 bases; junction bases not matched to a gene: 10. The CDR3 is CASSLPTTAGEDTQYF. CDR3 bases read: TGTGCCAGCAGCTTGCCTACCACAGCGGGAGAAGATACG.

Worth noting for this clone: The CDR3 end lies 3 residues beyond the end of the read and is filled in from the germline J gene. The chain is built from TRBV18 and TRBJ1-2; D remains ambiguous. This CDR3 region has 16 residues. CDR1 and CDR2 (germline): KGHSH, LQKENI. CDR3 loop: CASSPNSLAGVEDYTF. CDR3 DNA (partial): TGTGCCAGCTCACCAAACTCACTAGCGGGAGTGGAGGAC. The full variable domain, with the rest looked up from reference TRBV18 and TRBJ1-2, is NAGVMQNPRHLVRRRGQEARLRCSPMKGHSHVYWYRQLPEEGLKFMVYLQKENIIDESGMPKERFSAEFPKEGPSILRIQQVVRGDSAAYFCASSPNSLAGVEDYTFGSGTRLTVV.

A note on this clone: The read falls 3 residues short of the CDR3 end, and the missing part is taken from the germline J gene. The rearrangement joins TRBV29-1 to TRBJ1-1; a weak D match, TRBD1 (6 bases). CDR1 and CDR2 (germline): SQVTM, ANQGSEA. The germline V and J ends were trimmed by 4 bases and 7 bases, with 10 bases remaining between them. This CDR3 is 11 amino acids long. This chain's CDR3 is CSVAWTDEAFF. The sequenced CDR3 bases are TGCAGCGTTGCTTGGACAGATGAA.

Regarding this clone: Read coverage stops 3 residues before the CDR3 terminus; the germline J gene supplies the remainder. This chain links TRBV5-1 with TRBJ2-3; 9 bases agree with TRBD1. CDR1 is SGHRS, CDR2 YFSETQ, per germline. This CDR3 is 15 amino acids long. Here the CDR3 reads CASSLAGTGTQPQYF. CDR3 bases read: TGCGCCAGCAGCTTGGCAGGGACAGGGACTCAGCCG. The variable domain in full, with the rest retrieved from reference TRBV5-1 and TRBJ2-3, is KAGVTQTPRYLIKTRGQQVTLSCSPISGHRSVSWYQQTPGQGLQFLFEYFSETQRNKGNFPGRFSGRQFSNSRSEMNVSTLELGDSALYLCASSLAGTGTQPQYFGPGTRLTVL.

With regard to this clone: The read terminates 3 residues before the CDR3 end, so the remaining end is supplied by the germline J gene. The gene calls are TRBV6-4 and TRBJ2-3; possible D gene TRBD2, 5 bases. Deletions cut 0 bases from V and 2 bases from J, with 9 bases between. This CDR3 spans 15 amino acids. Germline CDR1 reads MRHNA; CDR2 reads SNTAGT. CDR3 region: CASSDSAGSTDTQYF. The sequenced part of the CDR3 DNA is TGTGCCAGCAGTGACTCGGCGGGCTCCACAGATACG.

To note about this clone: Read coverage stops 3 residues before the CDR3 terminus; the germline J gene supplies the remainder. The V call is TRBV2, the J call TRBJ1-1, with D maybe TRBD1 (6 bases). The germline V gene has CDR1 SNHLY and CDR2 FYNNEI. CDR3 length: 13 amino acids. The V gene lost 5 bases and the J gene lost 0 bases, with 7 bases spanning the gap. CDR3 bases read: TGTGCCAGCAGTTCAGGGGTGAACACTGAA. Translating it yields CASSSGVNTE. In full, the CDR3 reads CASSSGVNTEAFF.

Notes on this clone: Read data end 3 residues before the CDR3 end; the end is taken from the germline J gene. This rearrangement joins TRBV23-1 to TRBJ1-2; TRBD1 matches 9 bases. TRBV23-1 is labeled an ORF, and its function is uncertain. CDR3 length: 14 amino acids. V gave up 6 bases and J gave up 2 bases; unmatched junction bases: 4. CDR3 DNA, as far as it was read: TGCGCCAGCAGCCCACAGGGGGCGAACTATGGC. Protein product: CASSPQGANYG. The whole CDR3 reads CASSPQGANYGYTF.

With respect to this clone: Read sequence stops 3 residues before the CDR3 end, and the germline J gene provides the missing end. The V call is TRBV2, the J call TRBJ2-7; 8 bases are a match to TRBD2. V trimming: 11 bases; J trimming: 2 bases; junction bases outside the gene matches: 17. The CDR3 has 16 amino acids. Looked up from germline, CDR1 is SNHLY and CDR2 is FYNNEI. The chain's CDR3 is CAGSPVTVAGTYEQYF. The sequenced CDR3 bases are TGTGCCGGATCCCCCGTGACGGTAGCGGGAACCTACGAG.

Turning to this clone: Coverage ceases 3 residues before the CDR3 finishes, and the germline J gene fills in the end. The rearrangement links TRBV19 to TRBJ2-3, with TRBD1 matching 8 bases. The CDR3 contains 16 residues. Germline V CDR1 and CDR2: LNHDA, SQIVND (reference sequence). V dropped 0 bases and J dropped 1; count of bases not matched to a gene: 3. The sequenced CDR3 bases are TGTGCCAGTAGTATAGATTGGACAGGGCGCACAGATACG. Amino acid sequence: CASSIDWTGRTDT. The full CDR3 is CASSIDWTGRTDTQYF.

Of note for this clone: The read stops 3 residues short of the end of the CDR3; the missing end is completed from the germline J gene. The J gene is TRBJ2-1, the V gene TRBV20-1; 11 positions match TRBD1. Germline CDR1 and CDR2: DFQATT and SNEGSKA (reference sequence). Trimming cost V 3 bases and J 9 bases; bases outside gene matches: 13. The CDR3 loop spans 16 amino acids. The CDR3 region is CSASPRDRGIYGEQFF. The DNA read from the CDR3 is TGCAGTGCTAGCCCCCGGGACAGGGGGATTTACGGTGAG.

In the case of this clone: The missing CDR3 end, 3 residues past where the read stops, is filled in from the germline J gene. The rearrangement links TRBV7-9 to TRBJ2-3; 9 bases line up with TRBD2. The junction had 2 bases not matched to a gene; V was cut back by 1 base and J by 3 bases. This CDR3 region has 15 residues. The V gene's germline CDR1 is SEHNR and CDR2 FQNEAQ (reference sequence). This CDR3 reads CASSLGGGATDTQYF. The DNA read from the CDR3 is TGTGCCAGCAGCTTAGGCGGGGGGGCAACAGATACG.

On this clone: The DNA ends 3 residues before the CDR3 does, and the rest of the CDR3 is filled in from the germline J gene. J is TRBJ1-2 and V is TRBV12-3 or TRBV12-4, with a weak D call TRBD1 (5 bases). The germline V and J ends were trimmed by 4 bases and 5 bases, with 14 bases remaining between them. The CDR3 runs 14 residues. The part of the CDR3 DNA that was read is TGTGCCAGCAGTTCGACCCATGACAGTTATGGC. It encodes CASSSTHDSYG. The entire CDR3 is CASSSTHDSYGYTF.

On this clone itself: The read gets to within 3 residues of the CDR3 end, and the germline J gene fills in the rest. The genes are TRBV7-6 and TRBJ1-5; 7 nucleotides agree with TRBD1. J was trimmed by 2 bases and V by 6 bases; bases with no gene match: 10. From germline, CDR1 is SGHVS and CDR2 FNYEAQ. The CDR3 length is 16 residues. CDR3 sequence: CASSIRQGRGNQPQHF. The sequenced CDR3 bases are TGTGCCAGCAGTATACGACAGGGTCGGGGCAATCAGCCC.

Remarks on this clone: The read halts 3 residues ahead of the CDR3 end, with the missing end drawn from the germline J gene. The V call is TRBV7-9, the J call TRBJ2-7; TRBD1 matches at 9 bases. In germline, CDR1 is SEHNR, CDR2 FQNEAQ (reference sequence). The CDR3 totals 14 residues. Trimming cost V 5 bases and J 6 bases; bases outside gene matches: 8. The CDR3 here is CASSQDRGIGEQYF. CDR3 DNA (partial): TGTGCCAGCAGCCAGGACAGGGGAATAGGCGAG.